The clone carrying this T cell receptor (beta chain) appeared many times. TCRbeta library preparation incorporated unique molecular identifiers. TCRdb passed the PCR reads through MiXCR, listing each CDR3 protein once. The table records about 240,000 distinct CDR3 sequences, approximately 12% of them present only once. The data were taken from a study of T-cell reconstitution after alpha-beta-depleted transplantation in children. The CDR3 is 13 residues long. V lost 0 bases to trimming and J lost 5 bases, with 4 bases between them. The rearrangement joins TRBV12-3 or TRBV12-4 to TRBJ1-4; D unclear. The TCR was taken from a human donor who donated a stem cell graft to a child with acute lymphoblastic leukemia. This specimen consisted of PBMCs from the stem cell graft donor, obtained from the stem cell graft. In nucleotides, the CDR3 is TGTGCCAGCAGTTTAGCGGCGAATGAAAAACTGTTTTTT. Translation: CASSLAANEKLFF.